This T cell receptor (beta chain) was recovered during a study of graft-versus-host responses after intestinal transplantation. As for the study in general: Tacrolimus and steroids were given for about 3 years to all recipients after anti-thymocyte globulin induction.

Overall study findings and caveats: Early post-transplant falls in HvG clones accompanied the peak levels of circulating GvH clones. The marrow of recipients harbored GvH clones, and ileum or blood showed some of them first.

Using immunoSEQ multiplex PCR, the repertoire was profiled, and TCRdb retains in-frame clones only, with some absent. The repertoire includes 130,000 to 150,000 clones, about 93% of them detected once, and roughly 0.19% sits in the top ten. With V trimmed by 0 bases and J by 1 base, 9 bases remained unmatched. Per germline, CDR1 SGHRS and CDR2 YFSETQ. CDR3 size: 18 residues. About this clone: Its antigen is unknown.

The receptor's source is a human donor who received an intestinal transplant. The specimen was unstimulated CD4+ T cells sorted from spleen or lymph node cells, collected before intestinal transplant. This chain connects TRBV5-1 to TRBJ2-3; 9 positions agree with TRBD2. The CDR3 spells CASSLVVAGAQRTDTQYF. The CDR3 bases are TGCGCCAGCAGCTTGGTGGTAGCGGGAGCTCAACGCACAGATACGCAGTATTTT.